Listed here is a single T cell receptor (beta chain). Antigen specificity is unknown. Germline V CDR1 and CDR2: SGHNT, YYREEE (reference sequence). The V gene lost 4 bases and the J gene lost 4 bases, with 14 bases spanning the gap. The CDR3 spans 14 residues. This record belongs to a study of cytomegalovirus exposure and HLA in healthy donors. The PCR employed 60 Vbeta primers together with 13 Jbeta primers. The data were produced by immunoSEQ multiplex PCR, yet TCRdb's version contains in-frame clones alone and is incomplete. The repertoire holds 150,000 to 200,000 clones, with about four fifths as singletons. General study findings and limits: Later work found that TCR association rates differed between HLA loci; DRB1 had the most and HLA-C the fewest. In vitro testing confirmed a few CMV-associated chains as specific for CMV antigens. Most sequenced TCRs were rare (though some public TCRs occurred in many donors).

This chain connects TRBV5-4 to TRBJ1-1; unclear D gene. Input material: PBMCs. The clonotype originates from a young woman in good health and CMV-seronegative. CDR3 sequence reads: CASSVPSPGTEAFF. The CDR3 region has the DNA TGTGCCAGCAGCGTGCCAAGTCCCGGCACTGAAGCTTTCTTT.